Listed here are 27 T cell receptor beta chains from one sample, sequenced in a study of T cells after posttransplantation cyclophosphamide. Sequencing used immunoSEQ multiplex PCR; TCRdb keeps in-frame clones, though not all of them. The sample presents 8,000 to 10,000 clones, none singletons. Cyclophosphamide on days +3 and +4 followed busulfan-fludarabine conditioning and a marrow graft. The sample consisted of PBMCs, taken 350 to 390 days after allogeneic stem cell transplant with posttransplant cyclophosphamide. These receptors originate from a male patient between 50 and 60 years old who received an allogeneic stem cell transplant from a related donor and was CMV-positive. Some T cells may be the graft donor's.

In this sample, this clone is medium-sized (0.01 to 0.1%). The chain joins TRBV6-1 to TRBJ2-1, with a tentative D call TRBD1 (6 bases). Germline V lookup: CDR1 MNHNS, CDR2 SASEGT. Trimming removed 5 bases from V and 6 bases from J, with 17 bases in between. CDR3 length: 15 residues. Written as DNA, the CDR3 is TGTGCCAGCAGTCGTACTAGAGGGGGTTCCAATGAGCAGTTCTTC. It translates to CASSRTRGGSNEQFF.

The sample holds many counts of this clone. The gene calls are TRBV6-5 and TRBJ1-2; possibly TRBD1 for D (6 bases). Looked up from germline, CDR1 is MNHEY and CDR2 is SVGAGI. Deletions cut 5 bases from V and 0 bases from J, with 10 bases between. The CDR3 has 14 residues. The CDR3: CASSKDRANYGYTF. DNA for the CDR3: TGTGCCAGCAGTAAGGACAGAGCTAACTATGGCTACACCTTC.

This clone was counted many times. This chain links TRBV10-3 with TRBJ1-4; TRBD1 matches 8 bases. The CDR3 contains 15 residues. With 0 bases clipped from V and 12 bases from J, the junction kept 9 bases outside the gene matches. Germline CDR1 and CDR2: ENHRY and SYGVKD. The CDR3 DNA reads as TGTGCCATCAGTGAGTCTTGGCAGGGGGCGTTTGAACTGTTTTTT. Translating it yields CAISESWQGAFELFF.

This clone has at least ten counts. The chain has TRBV9 and TRBJ2-7, with 7 bases lining up with TRBD1. V lost 3 bases and J lost 6; bases outside the gene matches: 9. There are 14 residues in the CDR3. Germline CDR1 SGDLS, CDR2 YYNGEE. This chain's CDR3 is CASSESSRGLEQYF. The CDR3 DNA reads TGTGCCAGCAGCGAGTCCTCAAGGGGGCTCGAGCAGTACTTC.

This clone was recorded many times. The genes are TRBV9 and TRBJ2-7, with TRBD2 matching 13 bases. This CDR3 spans 16 amino acids. Germline V gene lookup returns CDR1 SGDLS and CDR2 YYNGEE. Losses at the gene ends were 4 bases for V and 1 base for J; bases not matched to a gene: 5. CDR3 sequence (DNA): TGTGCCAGCAGCACGGGACTAGCGGGACGTTCCTACGAGCAGTACTTC. Its translation is CASSTGLAGRSYEQYF.

This clone has at least ten counts. V is TRBV7-2 and J is TRBJ1-3; 7 nucleotides line up with TRBD1. CDR1 is SGHTA, CDR2 FQGNSA, per germline. V was pared by 3 bases and J by 2 bases, with 4 bases of the junction left unmatched. The CDR3 length is 15 residues. The CDR3 reads CASSFPTGAGNTIYF. CDR3 DNA: TGTGCCAGCAGCTTCCCCACAGGGGCTGGAAACACCATATATTTT.

In this sample, this clone turned up many times. V is TRBV18 and J is TRBJ2-7, with 13 positions matching TRBD2. V was clipped by 3 bases and J by 1 base; unmatched bases: 3. This CDR3 contains 16 residues. The germline V gene encodes CDR1 KGHSH and CDR2 LQKENI. The CDR3 DNA is TGTGCCAGCTCACCGACTAGCGGGGGGCCTTCCTACGAGCAGTACTTC. Amino acids: CASSPTSGGPSYEQYF.

This clone has ten or more counts. V gene TRBV12-5 combines with J gene TRBJ2-1, with 7 bases matching TRBD1. This CDR3 has 15 residues. V was clipped by 1 base and J by 6 bases; unmatched bases: 6. Per germline, CDR1 LGHNT and CDR2 FRNRAP. The CDR3 loop is CASGLAPNRGNEQFF. CDR3 nucleotide sequence: TGTGCTAGTGGTTTGGCTCCTAACAGGGGCAATGAGCAGTTCTTC.

This clone appeared many times. The V gene is TRBV27, the J gene TRBJ1-2; unclear D gene. Between the trimmed V and J ends, which lost 0 bases and 7 bases, there was a span of 12 bases. CDR1 MNHEY and CDR2 SMNVEV come from the germline V gene (reference sequence). The CDR3 is 14 residues long. CDR3 loop: CASSLSAVFPGYTF. In DNA form, the CDR3 reads TGTGCCAGCAGTTTATCAGCGGTATTTCCTGGCTACACCTTC.

This clone was picked up many times. The gene calls are TRBV5-1 and TRBJ1-2; D is undetermined. CDR3 length: 14 residues. V lost 2 bases to trimming and J lost 4 bases, with 12 bases between them. Germline values: CDR1 SGHRS, CDR2 YFSETQ. Here the CDR3 reads CASSFPPGGYGYTF. The DNA of the CDR3 is TGCGCCAGCAGCTTCCCCCCGGGAGGCTATGGCTACACCTTC.

This clone has a handful of counts. This chain connects TRBV19 to TRBJ1-2, with 8 positions matching TRBD1. Per the germline V gene, CDR1 is LNHDA and CDR2 is SQIVND (reference sequence). CDR3 length equals 16 residues. V lost 6 bases, J lost 0 bases, and 9 bases stayed unmatched. CDR3 sequence: CASSADRGGANYGYTF. The CDR3 nucleotides read TGTGCCAGTAGCGCCGACAGGGGAGGGGCTAACTATGGCTACACCTTC.

By sample fraction, this clone is large. V gene TRBV11-2 combines with J gene TRBJ2-7, with a possible D match to TRBD1 (6 bases). V was shortened by 4 bases and J by 7 bases, with 20 bases between the two germline ends. The CDR3 consists of 15 residues. Germline CDR1 and CDR2: SGHAT and FQNNGV. CDR3 DNA: TGTGCCAGCAGCTCTTTGACAGGACCCCTCCATGAGCAGTACTTC. It translates to CASSSLTGPLHEQYF. The complete variable domain, with remaining parts taken from reference TRBV11-2 and TRBJ2-7, reads EAGVAQSPRYKIIEKRQSVAFWCNPISGHATLYWYQQILGQGPKLLIQFQNNGVVDDSQLPKDRFSAERLKGVDSTLKIQPAKLEDSAVYLCASSSLTGPLHEQYFGPGTRLTVT.

This clone was picked up many times. The J gene is TRBJ1-3, the V gene TRBV7-9; D is unclear. Deletions cut 0 bases from V and 3 bases from J, with 9 bases between. CDR1 is SEHNR and CDR2 is FQNEAQ in the germline V gene (reference sequence). The CDR3 spans 15 residues. CDR3 nucleotide sequence: TGTGCCAGCAGCTTAGCTGGTTATAGTGGAAACACCATATATTTT. Its translation: CASSLAGYSGNTIYF. Combining the CDR3 with reference TRBV7-9 and TRBJ1-3 gives the whole variable domain DTGVSQNPRHKITKRGQNVTFRCDPISEHNRLYWYRQTLGQGPEFLTYFQNEAQLEKSRLLSDRFSAERPKGSFSTLEIQRTEQGDSAMYLCASSLAGYSGNTIYFGEGSWLTVV.

By frequency in the sample, this clone is medium-sized. V gene TRBV10-1 combines with J gene TRBJ1-2, with TRBD1 as a possible D gene (5 bases). This CDR3 has 13 residues. V dropped 1 base and J dropped 8 bases, with 11 bases sitting between them. In germline, CDR1 is WNHNN, CDR2 SYGVQD (reference sequence). The CDR3 loop is CASSEFAGYGYTF. In nucleotides, the CDR3 is TGCGCCAGCAGTGAGTTCGCAGGGTACGGCTACACCTTC.

This clone was seen at least ten times. The chain couples TRBV11-2 to TRBJ2-7, with D tentatively TRBD1 (6 bases). The CDR3 runs 13 residues. Germline CDR1 and CDR2: SGHAT and FQNNGV. The V end lost 5 bases, the J end lost 3 bases, and 11 bases lay between the germline ends. The CDR3 spells CASSLGQSYEQYF. CDR3 in DNA: TGTGCCAGCAGCCTCGGACAGAGCTACGAGCAGTACTTC.

This clone was recorded at least ten times. This rearrangement joins TRBV4-1 to TRBJ1-2; 10 bases match TRBD1. The CDR3 is made up of 16 amino acids. Germline V gene lookup returns CDR1 MGHRA and CDR2 YSYEKL. V shed 4 bases, J shed 4 bases, and the junction held 9 bases outside the gene matches. CDR3 DNA sequence: TGCGCCAGCAGCCGAGTACCGGGACAGGGGTCCTATGGCTACACCTTC. Translated: CASSRVPGQGSYGYTF.

This clone was recorded many times. The chain links TRBV11-1 to TRBJ1-4; D might be TRBD1 (6 bases). In germline, CDR1 is SGHAT, CDR2 FQDESV (reference sequence). V lost 3 bases, J lost 14 bases, and 16 bases lay in between. The CDR3 is 13 residues long. The CDR3 loop reads CASSLQKGTKLFF. The CDR3 DNA follows: TGTGCCAGCAGCTTGCAAAAGGGGACAAAGCTGTTTTTT. The whole variable domain, remainder taken from reference TRBV11-1 and TRBJ1-4, is EAEVAQSPRYKITEKSQAVAFWCDPISGHATLYWYRQILGQGPELLVQFQDESVVDDSQLPKDRFSAERLKGVDSTLKIQPAELGDSAMYLCASSLQKGTKLFFGSGTQLSVL.

This clone has a count of ten or more. This chain uses TRBV5-4 with TRBJ2-2, with 10 positions matching TRBD2. The CDR3 is made up of 16 amino acids. Per the germline V gene, CDR1 is SGHNT and CDR2 is YYREEE (reference sequence). Losses at the gene ends were 0 bases for V and 6 bases for J; bases not matched to a gene: 5. The CDR3 spells CASSLVSAGGPGELFF. CDR3 nucleotides: TGTGCCAGCAGCTTGGTTTCAGCGGGAGGGCCCGGGGAGCTGTTTTTT.

This clone was counted at least ten times. The genes are TRBV27 and TRBJ1-2; 10 bases are shared with TRBD1. The V gene end was trimmed by 6 bases and the J gene end by 8 bases; junction bases not matched to a gene: 6. CDR1 is MNHEY, CDR2 SMNVEV, per germline (reference sequence). This CDR3 comprises 13 residues. CDR3 residues: CASSSDRGLGYTF. CDR3 nucleotide sequence: TGTGCCAGCAGCTCCGACAGGGGGCTAGGCTACACCTTC.

This clone was seen at least ten times. V usage is TRBV7-2 and J usage is TRBJ2-3; the match to TRBD1 covers 7 bases. CDR3 size: 15 residues. Germline-derived CDR1 and CDR2 are SGHTA and FQGNSA. The J segment lost 0 bases and the V segment lost 6 bases, leaving 6 bases of the junction unmatched. For the CDR3, the DNA is TGTGCCAGCAGGCCAGGGGGTCTAAGCACAGATACGCAGTATTTT. Translation gives CASRPGGLSTDTQYF.

In its sample, this clone was seen many times. This rearrangement joins TRBV18 to TRBJ2-7; the match to TRBD1 covers 8 bases. This CDR3 has 15 amino acids. The ends lost 1 base at V and 5 bases at J; junction bases unmatched: 7. Per the germline V gene, CDR1 is KGHSH and CDR2 is LQKENI. The CDR3 nucleotides read TGTGCCAGCTCACCACGCGGACAGGGTTACGACGAGCAGTACTTC. It translates to CASSPRGQGYDEQYF.

The chain uses TRBV28 and TRBJ1-6; D is unclear. The length of the CDR3 is 13 residues. Between the trimmed V and J ends, which lost 10 bases and 8 bases, there was a span of 15 bases. CDR1 and CDR2 (germline): MDHEN, SYDVKM. The CDR3 loop reads CATFRSTDSPLHF. The CDR3 region has the DNA TGTGCCACCTTCCGGTCTACGGATTCACCCCTCCACTTT.

This clone was seen repeatedly, ten times or more. CDR3 residues: CATSLITGYTEAFF. CDR3 coding DNA: TGTGCCACCAGCCTGATAACAGGATACACTGAAGCTTTCTTT. This sequence joins TRBV15 and TRBJ1-1; D possibly corresponds to TRBD1 (5 bases). V was cut by 5 bases and J by 3 bases, with 13 bases left in between. From germline, CDR1 is LNHNV and CDR2 YYDKDF (reference sequence). The CDR3 contains 14 residues.

This clone was counted ten times or more. The genes are TRBV5-8 and TRBJ2-5; tentatively, D is TRBD2 (6 bases). The V end was cut by 2 bases, the J end by 4 bases, with 15 bases between. Per germline, CDR1 SGHTS and CDR2 YDEGEE. There are 15 residues in the CDR3. The CDR3, as DNA: TGTGCCAGCAGCTTCGGTAGGGAGGTTGGAGAGACCCAGTACTTC. Protein product: CASSFGREVGETQYF.

This clone has ten or more counts. This chain uses TRBV18 with TRBJ2-1, with 11 bases matching TRBD1. Germline V gives CDR1 KGHSH, CDR2 LQKENI. The CDR3 is 14 amino acids. V dropped 5 bases and J dropped 7; count of bases not matched to a gene: 4. CDR3 residues: CASSTGQGANEQFF. For the CDR3, the DNA is TGTGCCAGCTCAACAGGACAGGGGGCGAATGAGCAGTTCTTC.

This clone was counted many times. V and J are TRBV5-4 and TRBJ2-1; D may be TRBD2 (7 bases). CDR3 size: 13 residues. CDR1 and CDR2 (germline): SGHNT, YYREEE (reference sequence). The V end lost 5 bases, the J end lost 5 bases, and 11 bases lay between the germline ends. The CDR3 loop reads CASSRGGDNEQFF. For the CDR3, the DNA is TGTGCCAGCAGTAGGGGGGGCGACAATGAGCAGTTCTTC.

This clone was picked up many times. The V and J genes are TRBV7-6 and TRBJ2-5; 14 nucleotides match TRBD2. V was pared by 3 bases and J by 4 bases, with 4 bases of the junction left unmatched. This CDR3 spans 16 amino acids. CDR1 and CDR2 from the germline V gene are SGHVS and FNYEAQ. This CDR3 is CASSFAGLAGVETQYF. CDR3 nucleotide sequence: TGTGCCAGCAGCTTCGCGGGACTAGCGGGAGTAGAGACCCAGTACTTC.